A single sample gave rise to the 9 T cell receptor beta chains below, sequenced in a study of T cell changes during pregnancy in multiple sclerosis. Profiling relied on immunoSEQ multiplex PCR, and the TCRdb table lists in-frame clones only, not all of them. In the table there are about 70,000 clones, around 94% of which are singletons. The sequenced sample was peripheral blood, obtained in the third trimester of pregnancy. The origin of the receptors is a female donor with multiple sclerosis, enrolled in a pregnancy study.

The gene calls are TRBV5-5 and TRBJ1-2, with D possibly being TRBD1 (6 bases). Germline-derived CDR1 and CDR2 are SGHKS and YYEKEE (reference sequence). The CDR3 loop spans 15 amino acids. Deletions cut 4 bases from V and 2 bases from J, with 15 bases between. CDR3 bases: TGTGCCAGCAGCGTTAACAGGGACCCGAACTATGGCTACACCTTC. This translates into CASSVNRDPNYGYTF.

The J gene is TRBJ2-3, the V gene TRBV30; D may be TRBD1 (6 bases). Per the germline V gene, CDR1 is GTSNPN and CDR2 is SVGIG (reference sequence). CDR3 size: 15 residues. V gave up 5 bases and J gave up 0 bases, with 15 bases separating them. The CDR3 bases are TGTGCCTGGGGGGGCTCAGGGCCTAGCACAGATACGCAGTATTTT. Translation gives CAWGGSGPSTDTQYF. Variable domain in full (rest from reference TRBV30 and TRBJ2-3): SQTIHQWPATLVQPVGSPLSLECTVEGTSNPNLYWYRQAAGRGLQLLFYSVGIGQISSEVPQNLSASRPQDRQFILSSKKLLLSDSGFYLCAWGGSGPSTDTQYFGPGTRLTVL.

The chain employs TRBV7-2 and TRBJ2-7, with unresolved D. The germline V gene encodes CDR1 SGHTA and CDR2 FQGNSA. V was trimmed by 4 bases and J by 4 bases, leaving 11 bases between them. The CDR3 runs 13 residues. The CDR3 region is CASSSMRPYEQYF. In DNA, the CDR3 is TGTGCCAGCAGCTCTATGCGGCCGTACGAGCAGTACTTC.

This clone was detected once. The V and J genes are TRBV6-6 and TRBJ2-2, with 8 bases identical to TRBD1. The CDR3 is 16 residues long. The germline V gene encodes CDR1 MNHNY and CDR2 SVGAGI (reference sequence). The trim removed 2 bases at V and 3 bases at J, leaving 5 bases unmatched. CDR3 sequence: CASSYRTGRYTGELFF. CDR3 coding DNA: TGTGCCAGCAGTTACAGGACAGGGCGGTACACCGGGGAGCTGTTTTTT.

The V and J genes are TRBV4-3 and TRBJ1-6; TRBD1 aligns across 8 bases. With 0 bases clipped from V and 10 bases from J, the junction kept 2 bases outside the gene matches. Germline assignment: CDR1 LGHNA and CDR2 YSLEER. The CDR3 has 14 residues. The CDR3 bases are TGCGCCAGCAGCCAAGACGGGACAGGCTCACCCCTCCACTTT. It encodes CASSQDGTGSPLHF.

This clone was detected only once. This chain uses TRBV7-9 with TRBJ1-1, with 10 bases lining up with TRBD1. CDR1 SEHNR and CDR2 FQNEAQ come from the germline V gene (reference sequence). There are 15 residues in the CDR3. Germline trimming cut 5 bases from V and 6 bases from J; bases unmatched to any gene: 9. The CDR3, as DNA: TGTGCCAGCAGCCCCTCGGGACAGGGGCTGGCTGAAGCTTTCTTT. Translation gives CASSPSGQGLAEAFF.

V usage is TRBV7-3 and J usage is TRBJ2-3, with D unresolved. Trimming shortened V by 5 bases and J by 8 bases, and 14 bases separated the two germline ends. The CDR3 has 13 residues. Germline V gene sequence: CDR1 SGHTA, CDR2 FQGTGA. CDR3 region: CASSRHTSATQYF. The CDR3 bases are TGTGCCAGCAGCCGACATACGTCGGCTACGCAGTATTTT.

V usage is TRBV30 and J usage is TRBJ1-2; D not certain. Germline-derived CDR1 and CDR2 are GTSNPN and SVGIG (reference sequence). V was clipped by 0 bases and J by 0 bases, with 11 bases between them. The CDR3 runs 15 residues. The chain's CDR3 is CAWSVLAAANYGYTF. The CDR3 DNA sequence: TGTGCCTGGAGTGTACTGGCGGCAGCTAACTATGGCTACACCTTC.

The chain combines TRBV5-4 with TRBJ1-1; D gene uncertain. The ends were cut back, 0 bases at V and 0 bases at J, with 6 bases in the middle. CDR3 size: 14 residues. Germline loops: CDR1 SGHNT, CDR2 YYREEE (reference sequence). DNA for the CDR3: TGTGCCAGCAGCTTGGGAAACATGAACACTGAAGCTTTCTTT. Encoded protein: CASSLGNMNTEAFF.